This T cell receptor beta chain was captured in a study of PD-L1 blockade in urothelial cancer. Overall study context: Analyzed time points were 3 weeks (second dose) and 6 weeks after therapy began.

Here immunoSEQ multiplex PCR was the method, and the copy in TCRdb shows in-frame clones only, minus some. The sample contains approximately 30,000 clones, 80% to 90% of which appear only once. Trimming removed 2 bases from V and 2 bases from J; junction bases left unmatched: 6. The CDR3 totals 15 residues. CDR1 and CDR2 (germline): SGDLS, YYNGEE. Time point reported: peripheral blood 6 weeks after treatment start. Samples spanned pretreatment and treatment, with 1 to 8 time points per patient. The sequenced sample was PBMCs, obtained around atezolizumab (anti-PD-L1) treatment. The source is an elderly man with urothelial cancer. The chain couples TRBV9 to TRBJ1-1; TRBD1 matches 7 bases. The CDR3 DNA reads as TGTGCCAGCAGCGTTAACAGGGGCGCCAACACTGAAGCTTTCTTT. Amino acids: CASSVNRGANTEAFF.